A selection of T cell receptor beta chains follows, all from one sample in a study of cytomegalovirus exposure and HLA in healthy donors. The method was immunoSEQ multiplex PCR; TCRdb's version includes in-frame clones alone and lacks a portion of them. In the table there are about 100,000 clones, roughly three quarters of which are singletons. Sequencing was carried out using PBMCs. These receptors originate from a female donor in good health and CMV-seropositive. CDR3s include the opening cysteine and the closing phenylalanine or tryptophan. The D gene is left open where the match is weak.

>TRBV29-1|.
CSVEAGSGPQHF
>TRBV6-6|TRBD1
CASTTGDPYEQYF
>TRBV4-3|TRBD1
CASSRTTGATEAFF
>TRBV7-9|TRBD1
CASSLAGTGGAALHF
>TRBV5-1|.
CASRTDNYGYTF
>TRBV5-1|TRBD1
CASSPRTGNGELFF
>TRBV7-2|.
CASSLRTDNYGYTF
>TRBV4-1|.
CASSQGHPSSYNEQFF
>TRBV5-4|.
CASSRGGVPYEQYF
>TRBV11-3|TRBD2
CASSLASREGEQFF
>TRBV19|TRBD2
CASSLPGSSGEGETQYF
>TRBV2|.
CASSETGLDTQYF
>TRBV10-2|.
CASSGLQDMVQPQHF
>TRBV19|.
CASSPNSPRETQYF
>TRBV10-3|.
CAISGSGGGYEQYF
>TRBV9|.
CASSVDPASLDEQFF
>TRBV7-2|TRBD1
CASSTGQGHNEQFF
>TRBV9|TRBD2
CASSARGLTSTDTQYF
>TRBV5-1|TRBD1
CASSLSRGPNYGYTF
>TRBV14|.
CASSHGQNYGYTF
>TRBV5-4|TRBD1
CASSLGGGTGRWKGDTEAFF
>TRBV10-1|TRBD2
CASSEGPGLGFF
>TRBV7-9|.
CASSSLQRVSYEQYF
>TRBV25-1|.
CASSEAGVGEKLFF
>TRBV2|.
CASTAGAVNSPLHF
>TRBV5-1|.
CASSRSSSEQYF
>TRBV10-1|TRBD2
CASSESKSGRTGETQYF
>TRBV18|TRBD2
CASSTGLASSYEQYF
>TRBV27|TRBD1
CASSLSNYDEQGSTEAFF
>TRBV7-2|TRBD2
CASSLEGLAGGPDTQYF